Below are 31 T cell receptor beta chains sequenced from a single sample in a study of blood T cell repertoires in COVID-19. Only in-frame clones appear in the TCRdb table, and some are missing; sequencing was by immunoSEQ multiplex PCR. The repertoire consists of hundreds of thousands of clones, with around 80% occurring once and the leading ten covering about 10%. The specimen was peripheral blood. These TCRs come from a woman older than 75 with acute or convalescent COVID-19.

This sequence joins TRBV19 and TRBJ2-1, with 7 bases fitting TRBD2. The CDR3 is made up of 15 amino acids. The germline V gene encodes CDR1 LNHDA and CDR2 SQIVND (reference sequence). Trimming took 5 bases from V and 0 from J; bases not matched to a gene: 4. The CDR3 bases are TGTGCCAGTAGTGAGGGACTACCCTCCTACAATGAGCAGTTCTTC. Amino acids: CASSEGLPSYNEQFF. The complete variable domain, with remaining parts taken from reference TRBV19 and TRBJ2-1, reads DGGITQSPKYLFRKEGQNVTLSCEQNLNHDAMYWYRQDPGQGLRLIYYSQIVNDFQKGDIAEGYSVSREKKESFPLTVTSAQKNPTAFYLCASSEGLPSYNEQFFGPGTRLTVL.

This clone came up a few times. The genes are TRBV19 and TRBJ1-1, with D unclear. Germline values: CDR1 LNHDA, CDR2 SQIVND (reference sequence). This CDR3 is 14 amino acids long. The V end lost 3 bases, the J end lost 3 bases, and 11 bases lay between the germline ends. The CDR3 reads CASSIVSGDTEAFF. DNA for the CDR3: TGTGCCAGTAGTATTGTGTCCGGGGACACTGAAGCTTTCTTT.

The chain uses TRBV20-1 and TRBJ1-2; D is unresolved. The CDR3 covers 13 residues. Looked up from germline, CDR1 is DFQATT and CDR2 is SNEGSKA (reference sequence). V was cut by 3 bases and J by 8 bases, with 16 bases left in between. CDR3 nucleotides: TGCAGTGCTAGTCCTCCCAGTCGAGGGGGCTACACCTTC. Protein product: CSASPPSRGGYTF.

The chain combines TRBV19 with TRBJ2-3; tentative D call: TRBD1 (6 bases). The CDR3 loop spans 15 amino acids. Germline V gene data show CDR1 as LNHDA and CDR2 as SQIVND (reference sequence). V lost 3 bases, J lost 1 base, and 11 bases lay in between. For the CDR3, the DNA is TGTGCCAGTAGTATGGCAGGGGCCGGCACAGATACGCAGTATTTT. This gives the protein CASSMAGAGTDTQYF.

The rearrangement joins TRBV11-2 to TRBJ2-3; D possibly corresponds to TRBD2 (6 bases). Germline CDR1 reads SGHAT; CDR2 reads FQNNGV. The CDR3 sequence is 14 residues long. V was trimmed by 5 bases and J by 8 bases, leaving 17 bases between them. Here the CDR3 reads CASSPTIAGTTQYF. CDR3 DNA: TGTGCCAGCAGCCCAACTATCGCGGGGACTACGCAGTATTTT.

The chain carries TRBV19 and TRBJ1-1, with 7 bases that match TRBD1. The CDR3 extends over 15 amino acids. Germline lookup yields CDR1 LNHDA and CDR2 SQIVND (reference sequence). With 3 bases clipped from V and 3 bases from J, the junction kept 7 bases outside the gene matches. The CDR3 DNA sequence: TGTGCCAGTAGTATTTCTCCCAGGGGGGACACTGAAGCTTTCTTT. Translated, it gives CASSISPRGDTEAFF.

There are a few counts of this clone. V and J are TRBV7-6 and TRBJ1-5, with a weak D call TRBD1 (5 bases). V lost 1 base and J lost 8, with 9 bases in between. The CDR3 runs to 13 residues. CDR1 is SGHVS, CDR2 FNYEAQ, per germline. Here the CDR3 reads CASSLVPREPQHF. CDR3 nucleotides: TGTGCCAGCAGCTTAGTCCCCAGGGAGCCCCAGCATTTT.

The chain links TRBV7-9 to TRBJ1-2; D perhaps matches TRBD1 (6 bases). CDR1 is SEHNR, CDR2 FQNEAQ, per germline (reference sequence). The CDR3 covers 16 residues. V was shortened by 2 bases and J by 6 bases, with 19 bases between the two germline ends. The CDR3 bases are TGTGCCAGCAGCTTATTACCGCAGGGGAAAAGGGATGGCTACACCTTC. It encodes CASSLLPQGKRDGYTF.

This clone was detected only once. J is TRBJ2-1 and V is TRBV27, with 7 bases matching TRBD2. The germline CDR1 and CDR2 sequences are MNHEY and SMNVEV (reference sequence). The V gene end was trimmed by 5 bases and the J gene end by 15 bases; junction bases not matched to a gene: 7. CDR3 size: 11 residues. In DNA, the CDR3 is TGTGCCAGCAGTCGGGGGGATAATTGGTTCTTC. It translates to CASSRGDNWFF.

V usage is TRBV12-3 or TRBV12-4 and J usage is TRBJ1-2; D is perhaps TRBD1 (5 bases). The germline V and J ends were trimmed by 6 bases and 7 bases, with 15 bases remaining between them. The CDR3 contains 13 residues. The CDR3 is CASSTTGWTGYTF. The CDR3 DNA reads TGTGCCAGCAGCACTACAGGTTGGACTGGCTACACCTTC.

This clone occurred a few times. The chain couples TRBV3-1 (or the pseudogene TRBV3-2) to TRBJ1-5; D unresolved. V lost 3 bases to trimming and J lost 0 bases, with 15 bases between them. The CDR3 runs 17 residues. CDR1 is LGHDT and CDR2 is YNNKEL in the germline V gene (reference sequence). CDR3 protein: CASSQGLGGNSNQPQHF. The CDR3 region has the DNA TGTGCCAGCAGCCAGGGCCTCGGAGGGAATAGCAATCAGCCCCAGCATTTT.

The V gene is TRBV19, the J gene TRBJ1-5; D unresolved. CDR1 is LNHDA and CDR2 is SQIVND in the germline V gene (reference sequence). The CDR3 is made up of 12 amino acids. Trimming removed 11 bases at V and 2 bases at J, with 10 bases between. The CDR3 DNA sequence: TGTGCCGCTGCAGTGGGCAATCAGCCCCAGCATTTT. Protein: CAAAVGNQPQHF.

V is TRBV7-8 and J is TRBJ1-3; unclear D gene. CDR3 length: 16 residues. Germline CDR1 and CDR2: SGHVS and FQNEAQ. V lost 1 base and J lost 2, with 12 bases in between. Written as DNA, the CDR3 is TGTGCCAGCAGCTTAGAGGGAGTTGGGGCTGGAAACACCATATATTTT. This sequence encodes CASSLEGVGAGNTIYF.

The chain carries TRBV28 and TRBJ2-7, with D perhaps TRBD2 (6 bases). The CDR3 covers 15 residues. V was pared by 3 bases and J by 2 bases, with 14 bases between. Germline assignment: CDR1 MDHEN and CDR2 SYDVKM. CDR3 in DNA: TGTGCCAGCAGTTTCACCCAGGGACTTGCCTACGAGCAGTACTTC. As protein: CASSFTQGLAYEQYF.

The sample holds a few counts of this clone. The CDR3 DNA reads as TGTGCCAGTAGTCCGACTAGCGGGAGTCTATACGAGCAGTACTTC. Protein: CASSPTSGSLYEQYF. V and J are TRBV19 and TRBJ2-7, with 12 bases fitting TRBD2. The CDR3 spans 15 residues. CDR1 is LNHDA and CDR2 is SQIVND in the germline V gene (reference sequence). V trimming: 5 bases; J trimming: 4 bases; junction bases outside the gene matches: 6. The entire variable domain, with the rest obtained from reference TRBV19 and TRBJ2-7, is as follows: DGGITQSPKYLFRKEGQNVTLSCEQNLNHDAMYWYRQDPGQGLRLIYYSQIVNDFQKGDIAEGYSVSREKKESFPLTVTSAQKNPTAFYLCASSPTSGSLYEQYFGPGTRLTVT.

The chain carries TRBV30 and TRBJ1-3; no firm D call. The CDR3 is 15 residues long. Trimming took 2 bases from V and 0 from J, leaving 11 bases between them. Germline CDR1 reads GTSNPN; CDR2 reads SVGIG (reference sequence). This CDR3 reads CAWSNSFLSGNTIYF. CDR3 bases: TGTGCCTGGAGTAACTCCTTTCTCTCTGGAAACACCATATATTTT.

V gene TRBV9 combines with J gene TRBJ2-3, with D possibly being TRBD2 (5 bases). From germline, CDR1 is SGDLS and CDR2 YYNGEE. The CDR3 extends over 16 amino acids. The V end lost 3 bases, the J end lost 4 bases, and 18 bases lay between the germline ends. CDR3 nucleotide sequence: TGTGCCAGCAGCGGGCCCCGCGGAGGTGCCCCAGATACGCAGTATTTT. Its translation is CASSGPRGGAPDTQYF. The complete variable domain, with remaining parts taken from reference TRBV9 and TRBJ2-3, reads DSGVTQTPKHLITATGQRVTLRCSPRSGDLSVYWYQQSLDQGLQFLIQYYNGEERAKGNILERFSAQQFPDLHSELNLSSLELGDSALYFCASSGPRGGAPDTQYFGPGTRLTVL.

The chain uses TRBV3-1 (or the pseudogene TRBV3-2) and TRBJ2-2; D unclear. CDR1 and CDR2 (germline): LGHDT, YNNKEL (reference sequence). This CDR3 is 13 amino acids long. Trimming shortened V by 0 bases and J by 4 bases, and 3 bases separated the two germline ends. DNA of the CDR3: TGTGCCAGCAGCCAAGACGGCACCGGGGAGCTGTTTTTT. Translation gives CASSQDGTGELFF.

The gene calls are TRBV4-1 and TRBJ1-1; D is ambiguous. The CDR3 covers 14 residues. V shed 5 bases and J shed 10 bases, with 20 bases lying between them. Germline V gene lookup returns CDR1 MGHRA and CDR2 YSYEKL. This CDR3 reads CASSSQSGYVVAFF. The CDR3 bases are TGCGCCAGCAGCTCCCAATCGGGTTATGTGGTAGCTTTCTTT.

V usage is TRBV6-2 or TRBV6-3 and J usage is TRBJ2-1; D is uncertain. Trimming shortened V by 4 bases and J by 9 bases, and 16 bases separated the two germline ends. The germline CDR1 and CDR2 sequences are MNHEY and SVGEGT. The CDR3 sequence is 14 residues long. This chain's CDR3 is CASSFPPRVSEQFF. As DNA, the CDR3 is TGTGCCAGCAGTTTCCCTCCACGGGTCAGTGAGCAGTTCTTC.

The chain carries TRBV6-2 or TRBV6-3 and TRBJ1-5; D not certain. Per germline, CDR1 MNHEY and CDR2 SVGEGT. V was shortened by 5 bases and J by 0 bases, with 11 bases between the two germline ends. This CDR3 contains 15 residues. CDR3 loop: CASSRNAYSNQPQHF. In DNA form, the CDR3 reads TGTGCCAGCAGTCGCAACGCCTATAGCAATCAGCCCCAGCATTTT.

This clone was observed a handful of times. The rearrangement links TRBV27 to TRBJ2-1; the match to TRBD2 covers 10 bases. Germline assignment: CDR1 MNHEY and CDR2 SMNVEV (reference sequence). V was pared by 5 bases and J by 5 bases, with 9 bases of the junction left unmatched. This CDR3 is built from 16 residues. CDR3 sequence: CASSTLPGTSDNEQFF. The CDR3 DNA is TGTGCCAGCAGTACACTACCCGGGACTAGCGACAATGAGCAGTTCTTC.

The chain carries TRBV5-1 and TRBJ2-3; 10 bases match TRBD2. V gave up 0 bases and J gave up 0 bases; unmatched junction bases: 4. This CDR3 spans 17 amino acids. Germline CDR1 and CDR2: SGHRS and YFSETQ. CDR3: CASSLGALAGSTDTQYF. The CDR3 DNA reads TGCGCCAGCAGCTTGGGGGCACTAGCGGGGAGCACAGATACGCAGTATTTT.

This clone was seen only once. In DNA, the CDR3 is TGTGCCAGCAGCTTGCAGGCTGGGGCCAACGTCCTGACTTTC. Its protein is CASSLQAGANVLTF. The chain joins TRBV7-8 to TRBJ2-6; the D is unclear. V was clipped by 3 bases and J by 2 bases, with 5 bases between them. Germline lookup yields CDR1 SGHVS and CDR2 FQNEAQ. The CDR3 spans 14 residues.

The chain is built from TRBV18 and TRBJ2-3; 8 bases are shared with TRBD1. V lost 3 bases and J lost 0; bases outside the gene matches: 2. The CDR3 loop spans 15 amino acids. Per the germline V gene, CDR1 is KGHSH and CDR2 is LQKENI. This CDR3 reads CASSPTGVSTDTQYF. In DNA form, the CDR3 reads TGTGCCAGCTCACCGACAGGGGTCAGCACAGATACGCAGTATTTT.

This chain joins TRBV4-1 and TRBJ2-1, with TRBD2 identical over 7 bases. This CDR3 has 15 residues. From germline, CDR1 is MGHRA and CDR2 YSYEKL. After removal of 3 bases from V and 7 bases from J, the junction contained 9 bases not matched to a gene. CDR3 sequence: CASSHFVGGSNEQFF. The CDR3 coding sequence is TGCGCCAGCAGCCACTTTGTGGGAGGGTCGAATGAGCAGTTCTTC.

This clone was detected once. The V and J genes are TRBV9 and TRBJ1-2; D might be TRBD1 (6 bases). The CDR3 length is 15 residues. The V gene lost 2 bases and the J gene lost 6 bases, with 17 bases spanning the gap. The germline V gene encodes CDR1 SGDLS and CDR2 YYNGEE. In nucleotides, the CDR3 is TGTGCCAGCAGCGTGGGGACACCCCGAGTGGATGGCTACACCTTC. Protein product: CASSVGTPRVDGYTF.

The CDR3 sequence is CAISESIGVGDEQYF. As DNA, the CDR3 is TGTGCCATCAGTGAGTCCATAGGGGTAGGAGACGAGCAGTACTTC. This sequence joins TRBV10-3 and TRBJ2-7; D possibly corresponds to TRBD1 (5 bases). Germline V lookup: CDR1 ENHRY, CDR2 SYGVKD. Between the trimmed V and J ends, which lost 0 bases and 5 bases, there was a span of 14 bases. The CDR3 totals 15 residues.

The V and J genes are TRBV5-4 and TRBJ2-7, with TRBD2 identical over 13 bases. Germline CDR1 is SGHNT and CDR2 is YYREEE (reference sequence). V lost 4 bases, J lost 0 bases, and 7 bases stayed unmatched. This CDR3 has 17 amino acids. CDR3 loop: CASSTGLAGVSSYEQYF. In nucleotides, the CDR3 is TGTGCCAGCAGCACCGGACTAGCGGGAGTGAGCTCCTACGAGCAGTACTTC.

The J gene is TRBJ2-3, the V gene TRBV30; a possible D gene is TRBD1 (5 bases). The CDR3 is made up of 13 amino acids. The germline V and J ends were trimmed by 0 bases and 7 bases, with 11 bases remaining between them. Germline V gene sequence: CDR1 GTSNPN, CDR2 SVGIG (reference sequence). The CDR3 loop reads CAWSVQVVHTQYF. The DNA of the CDR3 is TGTGCCTGGAGTGTACAGGTGGTGCATACGCAGTATTTT.

The chain employs TRBV29-1 and TRBJ2-3; the D gene is possibly TRBD1 (5 bases). V was cut by 6 bases and J by 4 bases, with 11 bases left in between. The CDR3 runs 12 residues. Per the germline V gene, CDR1 is SQVTM and CDR2 is ANQGSEA. CDR3 amino acids: CSVLQAADTQYF. DNA of the CDR3: TGCAGCGTCCTACAGGCGGCAGATACGCAGTATTTT.